This T cell receptor beta chain was captured in a study of response to subunit inactivated influenza vaccine. General study findings and limits: Authors suggested that a seasonal influenza vaccination recruits few new T cells each time.

This clonotype showed up just a few times. The antigen remains unidentified. Germline-derived CDR1 and CDR2 are MDHEN and SYDVKM. The CDR3 is 14 residues long. V lost 6 bases to trimming and J lost 10 bases, with 19 bases between them. Each CDR3 protein gets one entry after TCRdb re-called the RT-PCR reads with MiXCR. This table holds just under 550,000 distinct CDR3 sequences, under 25% found once. These data also formed part of another study, on T cells expressing NK-cell markers. That work adds: The authors made TCR beta cDNA libraries by 5'RACE template switching. This switching added a universal primer site and UMIs.

The receptor comes from a man aged 50-59 years who received an inactivated influenza vaccine. The input for sequencing was CD4+ T cells sorted from PBMCs, taken 11 to 12 days after vaccination. The gene calls are TRBV28 and TRBJ2-1; no clear D gene. The CDR3 here is CASSSSGARTEQFF. CDR3 sequence (DNA): TGTGCCAGCAGCTCCTCAGGCGCCCGCACCGAGCAGTTCTTC.